These T cell receptor beta chains were read from a single sample in a study of a mutant IDH1 vaccine in newly diagnosed glioma. No antigen is known for these receptors. The protocol was immunoSEQ multiplex PCR, while the TCRdb copy is restricted to in-frame clones and leaves out a portion. The sample shows 50,000 to 65,000 clones, 80% to 85% of them seen only once. Material: PBMCs, obtained from a glioma patient whose treatment included an IDH1 peptide vaccine. Receptors were obtained from a man aged 25-45 years with glioma. CDR3s include the opening cysteine and the closing phenylalanine or tryptophan. The order of the fields is J gene, clone size, D gene, V gene, CDR3 protein, CDR3 DNA. The D gene is left open where the match is weak. Rows may omit the clone size; those that give it use once, few, many or a size class.

J: TRBJ1-4
size: .
D: TRBD1
V: TRBV10-2
CDR3: CASSEPGQPAATNEKLFF
DNA: TGCGCCAGCAGTGAGCCGGGACAGCCGGCGGCAACTAATGAAAAACTGTTTTTT

J: TRBJ2-1
size: .
D: TRBD2
V: TRBV6-1
CDR3: CASSDMQGGWTSFGEQFF
DNA: TGTGCCAGCAGTGATATGCAGGGAGGGTGGACTTCGTTCGGTGAGCAGTTCTTC

J: TRBJ2-1
size: .
D: TRBD2
V: TRBV13
CDR3: CASSSTGLAGGSYNEQFF
DNA: TGTGCCAGCAGCTCAACGGGACTAGCGGGGGGCTCCTACAATGAGCAGTTCTTC

J: TRBJ2-7
size: once
D: TRBD1
V: TRBV7-6
CDR3: CASSLGQGSSYEQYF
DNA: TGTGCCAGCAGTTTGGGACAGGGGAGCTCCTACGAGCAGTACTTC

J: TRBJ1-1
size: .
D: .
V: TRBV6-1
CDR3: CASRQGSNTEAFF
DNA: TGTGCCAGCAGACAGGGATCGAACACTGAAGCTTTCTTT

J: TRBJ2-1
size: .
D: .
V: TRBV27
CDR3: CASSKGRYNEQFF
DNA: TGTGCCAGCTCCAAAGGCAGGTACAATGAGCAGTTCTTC

J: TRBJ2-7
size: .
D: TRBD2
V: TRBV5-4
CDR3: CASSLEQRGGPEQYF
DNA: TGTGCCAGCAGCTTGGAACAGCGGGGGGGCCCCGAGCAGTACTTC

J: TRBJ2-1
size: few
D: TRBD1
V: TRBV19
CDR3: CASSTVGQGAGEQFF
DNA: TGTGCCAGTAGTACCGTCGGACAGGGGGCAGGGGAGCAGTTCTTC

J: TRBJ1-5
size: few
D: TRBD1
V: TRBV9
CDR3: CASSTGQGGGNQPQHF
DNA: TGTGCCAGCAGCACCGGACAGGGAGGAGGCAATCAGCCCCAGCATTTT

J: TRBJ2-2
size: once
D: .
V: TRBV18
CDR3: CASSSLANTGELFF
DNA: TGTGCCAGCTCAAGCCTAGCGAACACCGGGGAGCTGTTTTTT